The clone carrying this T cell receptor (beta chain) has a count of ten or more. No antigen is known for it. Making use of molecular barcodes, quantitative 5'-RACE generated TCR beta libraries. One entry per CDR3 protein results from TCRdb running MiXCR on the 5' RACE reads. The data contain about 130,000 distinct CDR3 sequences, 7% of them singletons. The source of the sample is a study of CD8 T cells in ankylosing spondylitis. Broader study findings: Clones linked to the disease showed a CD8+ phenotype. They occurred at relatively low frequencies in peripheral blood. One TCR beta motif, made up of roughly eight highly homologous variants, appeared characteristic of ankylosing spondylitis blood. Prior literature has documented some motif variants in synovial fluid and blood from reactive arthritis.

CDR1 ENHRY and CDR2 SYGVKD come from the germline V gene. V lost 7 bases, J lost 0 bases, and 9 bases lay in between. The CDR3 is 14 amino acids. Sequencing input: blood, either unsorted or a sorted T cell fraction (not recorded which). The receptor's source is a male donor with ankylosing spondylitis or in good health (not recorded which). The J gene is TRBJ2-2, the V gene TRBV10-3; maybe TRBD2 (7 bases). This CDR3 is CAIMRGPNTGELFF. The CDR3 region has the DNA TGTGCCATCATGCGGGGGCCGAACACCGGGGAGCTGTTTTTT.